The 22 T cell receptor beta chains presented below share a single source sample, sequenced in a study of beta chain features in type 1 diabetes. Whole-study findings and limits: Type 1 diabetes patients had moderately but significantly shorter TCRB CDR3s in all four CD4+ subsets.

Of the isolated RNA, all was reverse transcribed, and so the sequenced material was expressed TCRB transcripts. Sequencing used immunoSEQ multiplex PCR; TCRdb keeps in-frame clones, though not all of them. Counted here are 130,000 or so clones, roughly 17% occurring once; the ten biggest clones make up approximately 2.5%. Their antigen targets remain unknown. The sample taken for sequencing was central memory CD4+ T cells from blood. The receptors shown here come from a young man with type 1 diabetes.

This clone has just a few counts. The genes are TRBV29-1 and TRBJ1-2; D gene unclear. In germline, CDR1 is SQVTM, CDR2 ANQGSEA. CDR3 length: 13 residues. Deletions cut 3 bases from V and 5 bases from J, with 13 bases between. The CDR3 sequence is CSVEVGQDYGYTF. CDR3 nucleotide sequence: TGCAGCGTTGAGGTGGGTCAAGATTATGGCTACACCTTC.

This chain connects TRBV30 to TRBJ1-1; D is undetermined. V lost 2 bases and J lost 3, with 13 bases in between. Germline CDR1 reads GTSNPN; CDR2 reads SVGIG (reference sequence). The CDR3 consists of 14 residues. CDR3 nucleotides: TGTGCCTGGAGTCCACTAGGGTTGGACACTGAAGCTTTCTTT. Translating it yields CAWSPLGLDTEAFF. The full variable domain, with the rest looked up from reference TRBV30 and TRBJ1-1, is SQTIHQWPATLVQPVGSPLSLECTVEGTSNPNLYWYRQAAGRGLQLLFYSVGIGQISSEVPQNLSASRPQDRQFILSSKKLLLSDSGFYLCAWSPLGLDTEAFFGQGTRLTVV.

The V gene is TRBV7-2, the J gene TRBJ2-7; D unresolved. CDR1 and CDR2 from the germline V gene are SGHTA and FQGNSA. This CDR3 spans 14 amino acids. The V and J ends lost 1 base and 2 bases respectively, with 9 bases between them. CDR3 DNA sequence: TGTGCCAGCAGCTTAGTTGCCGGACCCTACGAGCAGTACTTC. Its protein product is CASSLVAGPYEQYF.

The chain links TRBV7-9 to TRBJ1-5; unclear D gene. Germline V lookup: CDR1 SEHNR, CDR2 FQNEAQ (reference sequence). The CDR3 is made up of 12 amino acids. V was pared by 11 bases and J by 1 base, with 9 bases between. The CDR3 reads CAVSRSNQPQHF. The DNA of the CDR3 is TGTGCCGTCTCTCGGAGCAATCAGCCCCAGCATTTT.

The V call is TRBV10-3, the J call TRBJ1-3; TRBD1 matches at 7 bases. The CDR3 consists of 14 residues. The V segment lost 7 bases and the J segment 0 bases; nucleotides outside the gene matches: 3. Germline V gives CDR1 ENHRY, CDR2 SYGVKD. The CDR3, as DNA: TGTGCCATCAAAGGGACAGACTCTGGAAACACCATATATTTT. This sequence encodes CAIKGTDSGNTIYF.

This clone was detected a few times. The CDR3 DNA reads as TGCAGCGGAGGGACAACAGCGAACACCGGGGAGCTGTTTTTT. Protein product: CSGGTTANTGELFF. V gene TRBV29-1 combines with J gene TRBJ2-2; tentatively, D is TRBD1 (6 bases). V lost 7 bases and J lost 0, with 12 bases in between. The length of the CDR3 is 14 residues. Germline CDR1 and CDR2: SQVTM and ANQGSEA.

Points on this clone: This may arise from a read error, as a much more abundant clone is one base away. The chain uses TRBV14 and TRBJ2-2; 10 bases map to TRBD1. The CDR3 has 15 residues. Germline lookup yields CDR1 SGHDN and CDR2 FVKESK. CDR3 coding DNA: TGTTCCAGCAGCCAAAGACAGGGGGCGACCGGGGAGCTGTTTTTT. Residues: CSSSQRQGATGELFF. The full variable domain, rest sourced from reference TRBV14 and TRBJ2-2, is EAGVTQFPSHSVIEKGQTVTLRCDPISGHDNLYWYRRVMGKEIKFLLHFVKESKQDESGMPNNRFLAERTGGTYSTLKVQPAELEDSGVYFCSSSQRQGATGELFFGEGSRLTVL.

There are a few counts of this clone. This chain joins TRBV9 and TRBJ2-7, with 9 bases identical to TRBD2. Per germline, CDR1 SGDLS and CDR2 YYNGEE. CDR3 length equals 15 residues. Germline trimming cut 4 bases from V and 0 bases from J; bases unmatched to any gene: 5. The CDR3 loop reads CASSPTSGSSYEQYF. The CDR3 DNA reads TGTGCCAGCAGCCCGACTAGCGGAAGCTCCTACGAGCAGTACTTC. The full variable domain, in which reference TRBV9 and TRBJ2-7 provide the parts outside the CDR3, is DSGVTQTPKHLITATGQRVTLRCSPRSGDLSVYWYQQSLDQGLQFLIQYYNGEERAKGNILERFSAQQFPDLHSELNLSSLELGDSALYFCASSPTSGSSYEQYFGPGTRLTVT.

This clone appeared a few times. The V gene is TRBV9, the J gene TRBJ1-1; D not certain. Trimming removed 4 bases at V and 2 bases at J, with 12 bases between. CDR3 length equals 14 residues. Germline V gene lookup returns CDR1 SGDLS and CDR2 YYNGEE. The CDR3: CASSPMSQNTEAFF. The CDR3 DNA follows: TGTGCCAGCAGCCCTATGAGCCAAAACACTGAAGCTTTCTTT.

This clone was observed a handful of times. The rearrangement joins TRBV7-2 to TRBJ2-1; D perhaps matches TRBD1 (6 bases). The CDR3 runs to 15 residues. Germline loops: CDR1 SGHTA, CDR2 FQGNSA. Trimming took 1 base from V and 10 from J, leaving 17 bases between them. DNA of the CDR3: TGTGCCAGCAGCTTAGGGCCCCTAGCTGGGGGCGAGCAGTTCTTC. Translated, it gives CASSLGPLAGGEQFF.

The gene calls are TRBV29-1 and TRBJ2-1; D may match TRBD1 or TRBD2 (5 bases each). CDR3 length: 14 amino acids. The V gene lost 4 bases and the J gene lost 5 bases, with 15 bases spanning the gap. The germline gives CDR1 SQVTM, CDR2 ANQGSEA. CDR3 amino acids: CSVGPGQGNNEQFF. The CDR3 DNA sequence: TGCAGCGTTGGCCCGGGGCAGGGTAACAATGAGCAGTTCTTC.

This clone has a handful of counts. The J gene is TRBJ2-7, the V gene TRBV7-9; possible D gene TRBD2, 5 bases. CDR3 length: 13 amino acids. V was trimmed by 8 bases and J by 2 bases, leaving 13 bases between them. Germline CDR1 reads SEHNR; CDR2 reads FQNEAQ (reference sequence). The CDR3 nucleotides read TGTGCCAGCGGGTCGTCGGGAACCTACGAGCAGTACTTC. The encoded protein is CASGSSGTYEQYF.

The chain recombines TRBV27 with TRBJ1-2, with D unresolved. CDR1 and CDR2 (germline): MNHEY, SMNVEV (reference sequence). This CDR3 has 13 amino acids. V lost 3 bases, J lost 7 bases, and 12 bases lay in between. The CDR3 sequence: CASSLSGPFGYTF. The CDR3 nucleotides read TGTGCCAGCAGTTTGAGCGGGCCCTTTGGCTACACCTTC.

This rearrangement joins TRBV11-2 to TRBJ2-7, with D tentatively TRBD2 (6 bases). The CDR3 extends over 13 amino acids. V dropped 3 bases and J dropped 6 bases, with 12 bases sitting between them. CDR1 is SGHAT, CDR2 FQNNGV, per germline. The chain's CDR3 is CASSFPRTTEQYF. CDR3 DNA: TGTGCCAGCAGCTTCCCCCGGACTACCGAGCAGTACTTC.

This clone appeared a few times. The rearrangement joins TRBV30 to TRBJ1-2; D is unresolved. Deletions cut 4 bases from V and 6 bases from J, with 21 bases between. Germline loops: CDR1 GTSNPN, CDR2 SVGIG (reference sequence). There are 15 residues in the CDR3. Here the CDR3 reads CAWKDRKTIWDGYTF. In DNA, the CDR3 is TGTGCCTGGAAGGATCGGAAAACCATATGGGATGGCTACACCTTC.

In this sample, this clone turned up a few times. The chain employs TRBV14 and TRBJ1-5; D is unclear. Trimming shortened V by 1 base and J by 9 bases, and 13 bases separated the two germline ends. The length of the CDR3 is 14 residues. Germline loops: CDR1 SGHDN, CDR2 FVKESK. This CDR3 reads CASSQAGVSWPQHF. In nucleotides, the CDR3 is TGTGCCAGCAGCCAAGCAGGAGTATCATGGCCCCAGCATTTT.

The rearrangement uses TRBV29-1 and TRBJ2-7, with 8 bases lining up with TRBD2. The V gene's germline CDR1 is SQVTM and CDR2 ANQGSEA. The V segment lost 4 bases and the J segment 3 bases; nucleotides outside the gene matches: 5. This CDR3 has 13 amino acids. CDR3 protein: CSVVVSGSYEQYF. The CDR3 DNA reads TGCAGCGTTGTCGTCAGCGGGAGCTACGAGCAGTACTTC.

The chain couples TRBV7-2 to TRBJ2-2, with D hard to call. Per germline, CDR1 SGHTA and CDR2 FQGNSA. The CDR3 has 12 residues. Trimming stripped 5 bases from V and 7 bases from J, with 8 bases between. This chain's CDR3 is CASSLFSGELFF. The CDR3 coding sequence is TGTGCCAGCAGCCTCTTTAGCGGGGAGCTGTTTTTT.

In its sample, this clone ranks as medium-sized. The chain uses TRBV19 and TRBJ1-2; possible D gene TRBD1, 6 bases. CDR3 length: 13 amino acids. Trimming left V 5 bases short and J 5 bases short, with 12 bases between. Per the germline V gene, CDR1 is LNHDA and CDR2 is SQIVND (reference sequence). CDR3 nucleotide sequence: TGTGCCAGTAGTTTCGGACAGTTTTATGGCTACACCTTC. Its translation is CASSFGQFYGYTF. The variable domain in full, with the rest retrieved from reference TRBV19 and TRBJ1-2, is DGGITQSPKYLFRKEGQNVTLSCEQNLNHDAMYWYRQDPGQGLRLIYYSQIVNDFQKGDIAEGYSVSREKKESFPLTVTSAQKNPTAFYLCASSFGQFYGYTFGSGTRLTVV.

The table lists this clone with many counts. The gene calls are TRBV25-1 and TRBJ2-7; D may be TRBD1 (7 bases). Between the trimmed V and J ends, which lost 2 bases and 11 bases, there was a span of 22 bases. Germline lookup yields CDR1 MGHDK and CDR2 SYGVNS. This CDR3 has 15 amino acids. The CDR3: CASSEPGQGGSTKYF. The CDR3 region has the DNA TGTGCCAGCAGTGAACCTGGGCAGGGGGGTAGCACGAAGTACTTC.

The chain couples TRBV14 to TRBJ1-1; D remains unclear. The CDR3 is made up of 13 amino acids. V shed 4 bases and J shed 0 bases, with 6 bases lying between them. Germline CDR1 is SGHDN and CDR2 is FVKESK. The CDR3 DNA reads as TGTGCCAGCAGCCCACAAGTGAACACTGAAGCTTTCTTT. It codes for CASSPQVNTEAFF.

The sample holds a few counts of this clone. It is likely a read error: a sequence one base away is far more abundant. Other DNA sequences from this sample encode an identical CDR3 as well. The chain joins TRBV29-1 to TRBJ2-2, with 7 bases matching TRBD1. There are 13 residues in the CDR3. The germline CDR1 and CDR2 sequences are SQVTM and ANQGSEA. The CDR3 region has the DNA TGCAGCGTTGAAGGGGACAGTCCCGGGGAGTTGTTTTTT. As protein: CSVEGDSPGELFF.